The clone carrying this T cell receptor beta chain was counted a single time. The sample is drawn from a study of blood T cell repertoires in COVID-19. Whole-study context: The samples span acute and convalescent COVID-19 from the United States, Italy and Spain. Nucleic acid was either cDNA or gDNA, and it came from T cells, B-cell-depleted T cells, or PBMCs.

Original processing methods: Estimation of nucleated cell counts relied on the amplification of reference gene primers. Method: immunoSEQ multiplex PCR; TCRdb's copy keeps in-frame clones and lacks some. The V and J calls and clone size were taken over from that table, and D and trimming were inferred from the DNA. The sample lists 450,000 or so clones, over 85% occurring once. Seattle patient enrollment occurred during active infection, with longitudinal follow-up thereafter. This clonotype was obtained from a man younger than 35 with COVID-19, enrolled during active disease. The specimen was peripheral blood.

The CDR3: CASSRTGFEQELFF. CDR3 nucleotide sequence: TGTGCCAGCAGTCGGACAGGGTTTGAGCAGGAACTGTTTTTT. The chain is built from TRBV3-1 (or the pseudogene TRBV3-2) and TRBJ1-4; 8 bases are a match to TRBD1. This CDR3 has 14 amino acids. The V gene end was trimmed by 6 bases and the J gene end by 12 bases; junction bases not matched to a gene: 12. CDR1 and CDR2 from the germline V gene are LGHDT and YNNKEL (reference sequence).